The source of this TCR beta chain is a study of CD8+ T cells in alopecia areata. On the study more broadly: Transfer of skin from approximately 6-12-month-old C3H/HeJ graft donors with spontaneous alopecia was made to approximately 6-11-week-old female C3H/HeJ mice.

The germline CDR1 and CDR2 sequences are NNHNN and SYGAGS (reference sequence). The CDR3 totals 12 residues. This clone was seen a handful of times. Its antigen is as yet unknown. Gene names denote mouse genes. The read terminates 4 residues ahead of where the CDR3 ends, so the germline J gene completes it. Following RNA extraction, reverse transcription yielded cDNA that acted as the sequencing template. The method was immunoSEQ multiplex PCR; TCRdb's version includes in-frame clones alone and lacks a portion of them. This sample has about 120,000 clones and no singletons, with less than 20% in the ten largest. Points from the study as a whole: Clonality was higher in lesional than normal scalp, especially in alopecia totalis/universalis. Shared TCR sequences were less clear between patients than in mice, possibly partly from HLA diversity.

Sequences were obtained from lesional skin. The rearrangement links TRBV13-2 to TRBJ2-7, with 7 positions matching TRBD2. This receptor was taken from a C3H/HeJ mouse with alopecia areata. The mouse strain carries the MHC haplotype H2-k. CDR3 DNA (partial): TGTGCCAGCGGTTTCTGGGGGTAT. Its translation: CASGFWGY. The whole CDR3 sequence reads CASGFWGYEQYF.